This record concerns one T cell receptor beta chain sequence. No antigen is known for it. No base qualities exist here, and no much larger clone lies one base off it. The data belong to a study of blood T cell repertoires in COVID-19 (dated by TCRdb to 2019 to 2021). Concerning the study at large: Collaborator samples came from the United States, Italy and Spain and covered acute and convalescent phases of COVID-19. Sample metadata almost always included a de-identified subject ID, COVID-19 status, age in years and sex. Subjects who had been exposed to COVID-19, were actively infected with it, or had recovered from it provided the deeply sampled blood TCRbeta repertoires that made up the dataset. The material from the prospective study consisted of cDNA or gDNA derived from T cells, B-cell-depleted T cells, or PBMCs. Where available, HLA class I and class II types were obtained from metadata supplied by the sample provider rather than from assay-based typing. A freely available public database, intended as a resource for researchers studying the immune response to SARS-CoV-2, is where the repertoires were released. Samples came from the ongoing ImmuneRACE study (first 160 participants) plus 1,254 subjects from 6 global collaborators. The paper's findings and limits, for the study overall: The quantity of clinical and demographic metadata differed by source and by participant and was supplied without curation.

The collaborating institutions used their own protocols to collect whole blood in K2EDTA tubes. For TCRbeta analysis, collaborator samples were shipped as frozen whole blood, as isolated PBMCs, or as DNA extracted from either sample type. TCRbeta CDR3 regions were amplified from genomic DNA by means of the immunoSEQ Assay, a bias-controlled multiplex PCR. In the original analysis: The number of nucleated cells in each sample was estimated by amplification of reference gene primers within the assay. To quantify the absolute abundance of each unique TCRbeta CDR3 rearrangement, sequence reads were collapsed and filtered. For each sample, productive Simpson clonality was calculated as the square root of Simpson's diversity index over productive rearrangements. The table comes from immuneACCESS by way of TCRdb, which keeps in-frame sequences with V and J called. Part of the clones is missing from these tables; in studies checked, under half for an unresolved V gene and the rest for unknown reasons. V and J calls plus clone size are reproduced from that table; the DNA served to infer D and trimming. The sample data list about 150,000 clones, and roughly nine tenths of these were observed just once. The top ten hold about 15% of the sample.

The sample was peripheral blood. This clonotype originated in a woman between 40 and 50 years old with acute or convalescent COVID-19.

Here is the DNA: TGTGCCAGCAGCGTAGCCCATCAGGAAGCCTACAATGAGCAGTTCTTC. Its translation reads: CASSVAHQEAYNEQFF. Recombination linked TRBV9 to TRBJ2-1, with no confident D gene call. From the cysteine up to the phenylalanine, the CDR3 has a length of 16 residues. Just the 48-base CDR3 DNA is kept, in frame starting at base 1. From the germline V gene, CDR1 is SGDLS and CDR2 is YYNGEE. The trim is 0 bases for V and 2 bases for J, with a gap of 12 bases between the germline ends.